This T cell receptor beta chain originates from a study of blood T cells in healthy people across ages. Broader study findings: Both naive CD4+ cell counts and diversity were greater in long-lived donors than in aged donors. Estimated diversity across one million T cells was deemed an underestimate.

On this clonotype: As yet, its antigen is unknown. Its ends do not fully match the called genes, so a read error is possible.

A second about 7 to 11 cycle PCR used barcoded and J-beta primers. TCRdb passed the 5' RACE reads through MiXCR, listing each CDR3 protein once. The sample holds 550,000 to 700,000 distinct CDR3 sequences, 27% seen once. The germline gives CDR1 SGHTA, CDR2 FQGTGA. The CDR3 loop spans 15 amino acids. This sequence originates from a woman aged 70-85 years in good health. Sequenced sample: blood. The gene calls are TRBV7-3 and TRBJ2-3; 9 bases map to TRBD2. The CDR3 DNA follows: TGTGCCAGCAGCCCCCTAGCGGGGCGCACAGATACGCAATATTTT. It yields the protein CASSPLAGRTDTQYF.